This TCR beta chain was identified during a study of cytomegalovirus exposure and HLA in healthy donors. TCRdb's copy holds only in-frame clones and misses some; the assay was immunoSEQ multiplex PCR. In the table there are roughly 120,000 clones, over 85% of which are singletons. Germline lookup yields CDR1 SGHDT and CDR2 YYEEEE. With V trimmed by 4 bases and J by 5 bases, 8 bases remained unmatched. The CDR3 is made up of 16 amino acids. As to this clone: Its matching antigen is unknown.

Study-wide results and limits: Cytomegalovirus-associated status was assigned to 164 TCR beta chains. A few CMV-associated chains proved CMV antigen-specific in vitro. A later analysis found first-cohort TCR clusters tended to co-occur in the 90 to 150 validation repertoires.

The chain links TRBV5-6 to TRBJ1-6, with 8 bases that match TRBD1. The TCR sequence derives from a woman between 18 and 29 years old in good health and CMV-seronegative. Sequencing was done on a sample of PBMCs. The CDR3 nucleotides read TGTGCCAGCAGCCATCCGGACAGGGTGGATAATTCACCCCTCCACTTT. Translating gives CASSHPDRVDNSPLHF. Together with reference TRBV5-6 and TRBJ1-6, the CDR3 gives the full variable domain: DAGVTQSPTHLIKTRGQQVTLRCSPKSGHDTVSWYQQALGQGPQFIFQYYEEEERQRGNFPDRFSGHQFPNYSSELNVNALLLGDSALYLCASSHPDRVDNSPLHFGNGTRLTVT.